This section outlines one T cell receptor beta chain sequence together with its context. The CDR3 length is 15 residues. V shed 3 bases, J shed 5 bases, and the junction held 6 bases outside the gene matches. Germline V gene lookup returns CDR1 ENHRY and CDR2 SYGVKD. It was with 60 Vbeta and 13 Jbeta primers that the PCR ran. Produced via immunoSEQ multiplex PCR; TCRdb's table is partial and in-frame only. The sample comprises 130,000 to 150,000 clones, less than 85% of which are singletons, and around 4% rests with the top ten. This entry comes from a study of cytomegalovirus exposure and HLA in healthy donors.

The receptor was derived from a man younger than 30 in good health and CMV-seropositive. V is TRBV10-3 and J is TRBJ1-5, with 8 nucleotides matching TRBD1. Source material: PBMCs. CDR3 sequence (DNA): TGTGCCATCAGTGACTCGACAGGGGTGGATCAGCCCCAGCATTTT. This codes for CAISDSTGVDQPQHF.